This entry lists 17 T cell receptor beta chains sequenced from one sample in a study of Ad26.COV2.S vaccination and SARS-CoV-2 variants. The repertoire was sequenced with immunoSEQ multiplex PCR; TCRdb's copy has only in-frame clones and lacks some. The table lists fewer than 900,000 clones, more than 80% of them singletons. The treatment was: 19 received Ad26.COV2.S at low or high dose, single or two shots; about 5 received placebo; per-sample allocation not given. It was on day 63 after the first vaccine or placebo injection that samples were taken. The sequencing here drew on peripheral blood, taken in a trial of Ad26.COV2.S vaccine versus placebo. Receptors were obtained from a person between 18 and 65 years old who received the Ad26.COV2.S COVID-19 vaccine or a placebo.

The V gene is TRBV3-1 (or the pseudogene TRBV3-2), the J gene TRBJ2-2; TRBD2 agrees at 8 bases. This CDR3 spans 16 amino acids. CDR1 is LGHDT and CDR2 is YNNKEL in the germline V gene (reference sequence). With V trimmed by 4 bases and J by 4 bases, 8 bases remained unmatched. CDR3 bases: TGTGCCAGCAGCCCGGGTGTTGCGGGGGGCACCGGGGAGCTGTTTTTT. This encodes CASSPGVAGGTGELFF.

This sequence joins TRBV14 and TRBJ2-2, with 11 bases aligning to TRBD2. This CDR3 is built from 14 residues. Germline V gene lookup returns CDR1 SGHDN and CDR2 FVKESK. J gave up 8 bases and V 4 bases, and 3 bases lay outside the gene matches. DNA of the CDR3: TGTGCCAGCAGCCGTCGACTAGCGGGGGGGGAGCTGTTTTTT. It is translated as CASSRRLAGGELFF.

V and J are TRBV5-1 and TRBJ1-2; D perhaps matches TRBD1 (6 bases). Germline-derived CDR1 and CDR2 are SGHRS and YFSETQ. Trimming stripped 6 bases from V and 4 bases from J, with 19 bases between. CDR3 length: 15 amino acids. The CDR3 here is CASNSGTSRTYGYTF. The CDR3 nucleotides are TGCGCCAGCAATTCCGGGACATCCCGGACCTATGGCTACACCTTC.

V and J are TRBV10-3 and TRBJ2-7, with D perhaps matching TRBD1 (5 bases). This CDR3 has 15 amino acids. Germline assignment: CDR1 ENHRY and CDR2 SYGVKD. With 3 bases removed from V and 3 bases from J, the gap between germline ends came to 15 bases. CDR3 sequence reads: CAISDGGAQGYEQYF. For the CDR3, the DNA is TGTGCCATCAGTGACGGTGGGGCGCAGGGCTACGAGCAGTACTTC.

This chain uses TRBV10-2 with TRBJ1-1, with TRBD1 matching 7 bases. CDR3 length: 15 residues. V was pared by 1 base and J by 1 base, with 3 bases of the junction left unmatched. Germline V gene lookup returns CDR1 WSHSY and CDR2 SAAADI. The CDR3 loop is CASSELGQPNTEAFF. The DNA of the CDR3 is TGCGCCAGCAGTGAGTTGGGACAGCCGAACACTGAAGCTTTCTTT.

The gene calls are TRBV7-3 and TRBJ1-1; 8 bases are shared with TRBD1. The V gene end was trimmed by 5 bases and the J gene end by 8 bases; junction bases not matched to a gene: 10. Germline V gene data show CDR1 as SGHTA and CDR2 as FQGTGA. This CDR3 has 14 residues. CDR3 in DNA: TGTGCCAGCAGCACAGGACAGGGCCGAAGCGAAGCTTTCTTT. It translates to CASSTGQGRSEAFF.

The chain combines TRBV6-2 or TRBV6-3 with TRBJ2-1, with D perhaps TRBD1 (5 bases). Germline assignment: CDR1 MNHEY and CDR2 SVGEGT. V was trimmed by 4 bases and J by 7 bases, leaving 11 bases between them. CDR3 length: 13 amino acids. The CDR3 region has the DNA TGTGCCAGCAGTTGGATTCAGGGAAATGAGCAGTTCTTC. Translating it yields CASSWIQGNEQFF.

This chain links TRBV29-1 with TRBJ2-7; the D is unclear. The V gene lost 6 bases and the J gene lost 7 bases, with 16 bases spanning the gap. The germline V gene encodes CDR1 SQVTM and CDR2 ANQGSEA. The CDR3 spans 12 residues. In DNA, the CDR3 is TGCAGCGTCCTTCATAACCTTGGAGAGCAGTACTTC. It is translated as CSVLHNLGEQYF.

The V and J genes are TRBV7-9 and TRBJ2-7; either TRBD1 or TRBD2 may fit D (6 bases each). The CDR3 is 16 residues long. V lost 7 bases, J lost 0 bases, and 19 bases lay in between. Germline CDR1 SEHNR, CDR2 FQNEAQ (reference sequence). The CDR3 DNA is TGTGCCAGCACCCTAGGGGGGAGTCAGGACTCCTACGAGCAGTACTTC. It encodes CASTLGGSQDSYEQYF.

This rearrangement joins TRBV4-1 to TRBJ1-2, with D perhaps matching TRBD1 (6 bases). There are 16 residues in the CDR3. V gave up 3 bases and J gave up 2 bases, with 16 bases separating them. Germline lookup yields CDR1 MGHRA and CDR2 YSYEKL. CDR3 sequence (DNA): TGCGCCAGCAGCCAGGTAACAGGGCATGGCAACTATGGCTACACCTTC. This gives the protein CASSQVTGHGNYGYTF.

The rearrangement uses TRBV6-5 and TRBJ1-5; D is undetermined. V was shortened by 10 bases and J by 4 bases, with 8 bases between the two germline ends. This CDR3 is 11 amino acids long. Germline V CDR1 and CDR2: MNHEY, SVGAGI. CDR3 sequence: CATSVNQPQHF. As DNA, the CDR3 is TGTGCCACCAGCGTTAATCAGCCCCAGCATTTT.

As DNA, the CDR3 is TGTGCCAGCTCACCAGGGAGACAGGCTGCCTACGAGCAGTACTTC. It codes for CASSPGRQAAYEQYF. The rearrangement uses TRBV18 and TRBJ2-7, with D possibly matching TRBD1 (6 bases). Trimming pared 2 bases from V and 2 bases from J, leaving 13 bases between. CDR3 length: 15 amino acids. Germline V gene lookup returns CDR1 KGHSH and CDR2 LQKENI.

The sample holds a few counts of this clone. The rearrangement uses TRBV4-2 and TRBJ2-2; D is unresolved. Germline CDR1 reads LGHNA; CDR2 reads YNFKEQ. The V gene lost 0 bases and the J gene lost 1 base, with 6 bases spanning the gap. The CDR3 spans 15 residues. The CDR3: CASSQDRLNTGELFF. For the CDR3, the DNA is TGTGCCAGCAGCCAAGATAGACTGAACACCGGGGAGCTGTTTTTT.

The chain recombines TRBV9 with TRBJ1-2; 7 positions agree with TRBD1. Germline values: CDR1 SGDLS, CDR2 YYNGEE. The junction had 6 bases not matched to a gene; V was cut back by 4 bases and J by 0 bases. This CDR3 region has 15 residues. The CDR3 loop reads CASSSRQGANYGYTF. CDR3 coding DNA: TGTGCCAGCAGCTCCCGGCAGGGGGCTAACTATGGCTACACCTTC.

This chain uses TRBV25-1 with TRBJ1-5; 8 nucleotides agree with TRBD1. The V and J ends lost 7 bases and 3 bases, in that order; junction bases with no gene match: 14. The CDR3 is made up of 17 amino acids. Germline V CDR1 and CDR2: MGHDK, SYGVNS. CDR3 residues: CASIIKPGTGPNQPQHF. CDR3 coding DNA: TGTGCCAGCATAATAAAACCCGGGACAGGCCCCAATCAGCCCCAGCATTTT.

Notes on this clone: The same CDR3 also results from other DNA sequences found in this sample. The V call is TRBV2, the J call TRBJ2-1; 11 positions agree with TRBD2. V lost 6 bases, J lost 7 bases, and 5 bases stayed unmatched. Germline V lookup: CDR1 SNHLY, CDR2 FYNNEI. The CDR3 has 14 amino acids. In DNA, the CDR3 is TGTGCCAGCAGGCTAGCGGGGGGAGGAAATGAGCAGTTCTTC. Protein: CASRLAGGGNEQFF.

The chain recombines TRBV2 with TRBJ2-1; 7 nucleotides match TRBD2. Germline V lookup: CDR1 SNHLY, CDR2 FYNNEI. V dropped 8 bases and J dropped 2; count of bases not matched to a gene: 6. This CDR3 region has 14 residues. CDR3 sequence reads: CASSGGWAYNEQFF. The CDR3 coding sequence is TGTGCCAGCTCGGGAGGCTGGGCCTACAATGAGCAGTTCTTC.